Here is one T cell receptor (beta chain) with its context. The antigen is undetermined. Assay: immunoSEQ multiplex PCR; the TCRdb copy retains only in-frame clones and omits some. There are about 100,000 clones in the sample; around 87% occur only once, and 10% lies in the top ten. The sample comes from a study of T cell responses to AZD1222 COVID-19 vaccine. General study results and limits: Unmutated variant regions are reportedly the target of nearly half of TCRs that are spike-specific.

Between the trimmed V and J ends, which lost 7 bases and 5 bases, there was a span of 15 bases. Germline CDR1 and CDR2: MNHEY and SVGAGI. The CDR3 runs 13 residues. This sample comprised peripheral blood, obtained 28 days after the second AZD1222 dose. The J gene is TRBJ2-7, the V gene TRBV6-5, with D maybe TRBD2 (6 bases). The sequence derives from an adult who received the AZD1222 COVID-19 vaccine. The CDR3 coding sequence is TGTGCCAGCATCCCCGGAGGGAGCAACGAGCAGTACTTC. It specifies CASIPGGSNEQYF.